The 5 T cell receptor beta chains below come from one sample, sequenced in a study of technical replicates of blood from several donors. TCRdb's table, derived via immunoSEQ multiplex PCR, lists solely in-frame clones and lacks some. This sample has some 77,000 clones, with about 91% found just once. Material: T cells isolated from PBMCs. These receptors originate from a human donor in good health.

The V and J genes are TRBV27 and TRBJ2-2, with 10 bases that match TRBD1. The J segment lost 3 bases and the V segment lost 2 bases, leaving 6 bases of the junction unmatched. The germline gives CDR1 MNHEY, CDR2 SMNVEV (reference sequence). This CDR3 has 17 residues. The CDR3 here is CASSLKWDRGHTGELFF. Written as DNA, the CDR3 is TGTGCCAGCAGTTTAAAGTGGGACAGGGGTCACACCGGGGAGCTGTTTTTT.

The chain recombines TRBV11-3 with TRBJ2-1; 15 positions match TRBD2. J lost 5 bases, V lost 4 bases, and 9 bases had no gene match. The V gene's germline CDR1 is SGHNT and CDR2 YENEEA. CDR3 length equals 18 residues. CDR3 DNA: TGTGCCAGCAGCTCCGGGACTAGCGGGAGGTTCTGGGACAATGAGCAGTTCTTC. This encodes CASSSGTSGRFWDNEQFF.

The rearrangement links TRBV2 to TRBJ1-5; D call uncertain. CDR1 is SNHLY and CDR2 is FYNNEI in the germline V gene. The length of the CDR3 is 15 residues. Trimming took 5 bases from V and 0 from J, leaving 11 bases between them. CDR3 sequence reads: CASSFTSYSNQPQHF. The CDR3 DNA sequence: TGTGCCAGCAGTTTTACATCTTATAGCAATCAGCCCCAGCATTTT. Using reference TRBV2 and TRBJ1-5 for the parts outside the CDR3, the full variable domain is EPEVTQTPSHQVTQMGQEVILRCVPISNHLYFYWYRQILGQKVEFLVSFYNNEISEKSEIFDDQFSVERPDGSNFTLKIRSTKLEDSAMYFCASSFTSYSNQPQHFGDGTRLSIL.

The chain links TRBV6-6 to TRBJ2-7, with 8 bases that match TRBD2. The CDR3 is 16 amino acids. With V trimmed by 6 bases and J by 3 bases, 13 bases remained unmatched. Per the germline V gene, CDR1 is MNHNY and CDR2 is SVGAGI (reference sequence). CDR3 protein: CASSRRGAGVYYEQYF. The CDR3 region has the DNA TGTGCCAGCAGCCGGCGCGGAGCGGGGGTGTACTACGAGCAGTACTTC.

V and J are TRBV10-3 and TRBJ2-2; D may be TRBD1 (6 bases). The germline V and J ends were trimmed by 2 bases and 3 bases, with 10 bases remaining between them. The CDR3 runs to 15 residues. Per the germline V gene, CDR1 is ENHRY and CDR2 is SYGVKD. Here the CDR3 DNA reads TGTGCCATCAGTGAGGGACAGATCTACACCGGGGAGCTGTTTTTT. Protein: CAISEGQIYTGELFF.